The TCR beta chain under discussion was sequenced for a study of blood T cell repertoires in COVID-19. The germline V and J ends were trimmed by 6 bases and 6 bases, with 14 bases remaining between them. The V gene's germline CDR1 is MNHEY and CDR2 SMNVEV (reference sequence). The CDR3 contains 14 residues. Under the authors' procedure: The authors estimated nucleated cell counts from reference gene primer amplification. Here immunoSEQ multiplex PCR was the method, and the copy in TCRdb shows in-frame clones only, minus some. V, J and clone size derive from that table, while D and trimming were established from the DNA sequence. The sample lists 250,000 to 300,000 clones; 80% to 90% were seen once.

Sequenced input: peripheral blood. The V and J genes are TRBV27 and TRBJ2-2; D remains ambiguous. The sequence was obtained from a man in his 60s with acute or convalescent COVID-19. CDR3 DNA: TGTGCCAGCAGACCGGTCTCCCCATCCGGGGAGCTGTTTTTT. Its translation is CASRPVSPSGELFF.